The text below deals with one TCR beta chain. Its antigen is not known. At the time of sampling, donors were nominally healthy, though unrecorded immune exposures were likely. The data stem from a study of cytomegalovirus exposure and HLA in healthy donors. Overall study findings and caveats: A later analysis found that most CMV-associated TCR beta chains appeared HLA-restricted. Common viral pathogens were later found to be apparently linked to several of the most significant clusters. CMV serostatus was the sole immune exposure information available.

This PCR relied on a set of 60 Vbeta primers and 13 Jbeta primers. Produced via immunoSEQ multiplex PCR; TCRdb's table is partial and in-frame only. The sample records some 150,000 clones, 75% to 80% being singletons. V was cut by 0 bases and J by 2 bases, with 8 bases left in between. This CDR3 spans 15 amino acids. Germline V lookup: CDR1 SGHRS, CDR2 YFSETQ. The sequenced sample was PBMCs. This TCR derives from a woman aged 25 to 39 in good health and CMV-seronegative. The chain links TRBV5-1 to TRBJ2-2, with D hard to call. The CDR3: CASSLAVVNTGELFF. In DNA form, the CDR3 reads TGCGCCAGCAGCTTGGCCGTAGTCAACACCGGGGAGCTGTTTTTT.